Here is one T cell receptor (beta chain) with its context. TCRdb's table, derived via immunoSEQ multiplex PCR, lists solely in-frame clones and lacks some. The sample lists about 220,000 clones, approximately 83% occurring once. The entry originates in a study of blood T cell repertoires in COVID-19. The CDR3 sequence is 15 residues long. Trimming removed 0 bases at V and 7 bases at J, with 13 bases between. In germline, CDR1 is LGHNA, CDR2 YNFKEQ. Ages ranged from about 18 to 89 years, with residence in about 23 US areas. Clinical histories supplied by participants themselves formed the basis of cohort assignment.

V gene TRBV4-2 combines with J gene TRBJ2-1; possibly TRBD1 for D (6 bases). The receptor was derived from a woman aged 60 to 75 who had recovered from COVID-19. Sequencing was done on a sample of PBMCs or T cells enriched from blood (not recorded which). The CDR3 nucleotides are TGTGCCAGCAGCCAAGAGGGACCTAGGGGGAATGAGCAGTTCTTC. Translation gives CASSQEGPRGNEQFF.